This T cell receptor (beta chain) was captured by sequencing in a study of blood T cell repertoires in COVID-19. Study-level information: Some COVID-19 samples were acute and others convalescent; all came from the United States, Italy and Spain. Sources were T cells, B-cell-depleted T cells, or PBMCs; the material itself was cDNA or gDNA.

In the authors' methods: Estimates of nucleated cell counts were drawn from the amplification of reference gene primers. The protocol was immunoSEQ multiplex PCR, while the TCRdb copy is restricted to in-frame clones and leaves out a portion. V and J calls and clone size are copied from that table; D and trimming were computed from the DNA. The data show 100,000 to 150,000 clones, 86% seen once. This CDR3 region has 13 residues. Germline V gene lookup returns CDR1 SEHNR and CDR2 FQNEAQ (reference sequence). The J segment lost 7 bases and the V segment lost 5 bases, leaving 4 bases of the junction unmatched.

The specimen was peripheral blood. V is TRBV7-9 and J is TRBJ2-1; 8 positions match TRBD1. The TCR comes from a human donor in a cohort sampled during active COVID-19. Here the CDR3 reads CASSPGGLNEQFF. Written as DNA, the CDR3 is TGTGCCAGCAGCCCAGGGGGCTTGAATGAGCAGTTCTTC.